The entry below gives a single T cell receptor (beta chain) sequence along with its context. The antigen is not known. This CDR3 contains 14 residues. Deletions cut 0 bases from V and 9 bases from J, with 15 bases between. CDR1 GTSNPN and CDR2 SVGIG come from the germline V gene (reference sequence). The repertoire was sequenced with immunoSEQ multiplex PCR; TCRdb's copy has only in-frame clones and lacks some. The sample carries under 150,000 clones, less than 90% recorded once. These data are taken from a study of cytomegalovirus exposure and HLA in healthy donors. In the study overall: The approximately 120 validation repertoires were produced on the same platform as the 670 or so repertoires of the first cohort. This was reported in a later analysis. Notes on the study in general: The study listed roughly 150 cytomegalovirus-associated TCR beta chains. Subsequent analysis of the 120 or so validation repertoires found a tendency for first-cohort TCR clusters to co-occur.

J is TRBJ2-1 and V is TRBV30; no definite D call. Sequencing used PBMCs. The TCR comes from a man between 18 and 29 years old in good health and CMV-seronegative. In DNA, the CDR3 is TGTGCCTGGAGTGTACCCGGCCGAGGAGCTGAGCAGTTCTTC. Translation: CAWSVPGRGAEQFF.